This TCR beta chain is drawn from a study of Graves' ophthalmopathy and Graves' hyperthyroidism. Points from the study as a whole: This model predicted ophthalmopathy progression (sensitivity about 67%, specificity approximately 77%).

TCR beta CDR3 regions were amplified from RNA transcripts. RT-PCR with HTBI primers came first, then second-round multiplex PCR. Each CDR3 protein is one row after TCRdb ran MiXCR on the multiplex PCR reads. The sample shows some 390,000 distinct CDR3 sequences, about 18% of them seen only once. V dropped 3 bases and J dropped 8 bases, with 19 bases sitting between them. The CDR3 runs 15 residues. The germline gives CDR1 MNHNS, CDR2 SASEGT. In this sample, this clonotype turned up many times. Antigen: not known. The TCR comes from a woman between 18 and 30 years old with Graves' ophthalmopathy. The rearrangement links TRBV6-1 to TRBJ1-2; D is uncertain. What was sequenced was peripheral blood. The CDR3 loop reads CASSDGHPKGGGYTF. CDR3 DNA: TGTGCCAGCAGTGACGGTCATCCTAAGGGAGGGGGCTACACCTTC.